This is a list of T cell receptor beta chains from one sample in a study of cytomegalovirus exposure and HLA in healthy donors. The table came from immunoSEQ multiplex PCR; TCRdb's copy has only in-frame clones and leaves some out. The sample lists over 100,000 clones; around 86% were seen once. Sequencing input: PBMCs. The source is a woman younger than 45 in good health and CMV-seronegative. Both conserved end residues are part of each CDR3. A D gene is named only where the DNA matches it firmly. Clone size is stated in some rows and not others, as once, few, many or a class when expanded.

>-|TRBV7-2|TRBJ2-7|-
TGTGCCAGCAGCTTAGCGGTCCCGGGACTTGAACGGGGGTCCTACGAGCAGTACTTC
CASSLAVPGLERGSYEQYF
>TRBD2|TRBV2|TRBJ2-2|-
TGTGCCAGCAGTGAAGGAGCGGGAGGCACCGGGGAGCTGTTTTTT
CASSEGAGGTGELFF
>TRBD2|TRBV7-2|TRBJ2-7|-
TGTGCCAGCAGCTTATTGCGGGAGAGAGGCGAGCAGTACTTC
CASSLLRERGEQYF
>TRBD2|TRBV5-1|TRBJ2-1|-
TGCGCCAGCAGCACGAACCTAGCGGGAGGGCCGCCCTACAATGAGCAGTTCTTC
CASSTNLAGGPPYNEQFF
>TRBD2|TRBV7-9|TRBJ2-3|-
TGTGCCAGCAGCTTAACATCCCTAGCGGGAGCGGATACGCAGTATTTT
CASSLTSLAGADTQYF
>TRBD1|TRBV18|TRBJ2-7|-
TGTGCCAGCTCACCGCGGACAGGGGGAACCTACGAGCAGTACTTC
CASSPRTGGTYEQYF
>-|TRBV18|TRBJ2-2|-
TGTGCCAGCTCACCAGTCGCAGCCGGGGAGCTGTTTTTT
CASSPVAAGELFF
>-|TRBV29-1|TRBJ2-3|-
TGCAGCGTTGGGATAGCAGCAGATACGCAGTATTTT
CSVGIAADTQYF
>TRBD2|TRBV4-3|TRBJ2-7|-
TGCGCCAGCAGCCAGCAAAGCGGGACTGGTTACGAGCAGTACTTC
CASSQQSGTGYEQYF
>-|TRBV7-2|TRBJ2-7|-
TGTGCCAGCAGCTTAGCAGGGGGGACTACATTTTACGAGCAGTACTTC
CASSLAGGTTFYEQYF
>-|TRBV28|TRBJ2-7|-
TGTGCCAGCAGTTCACCCCAGGGGGGCGAGCAGTACTTC
CASSSPQGGEQYF
>TRBD1|TRBV19|TRBJ2-7|-
TGTGCCAGTAGTATCTCCGGGACAGGGGGCGAGCAGTACTTC
CASSISGTGGEQYF
>TRBD1|TRBV7-8|TRBJ2-6|-
TGTGCCAGCAGCTTAGGGAGGACAGGGAACTCTGGGGCCAACGTCCTGACTTTC
CASSLGRTGNSGANVLTF
>TRBD1|TRBV5-1|TRBJ2-3|-
TGCGCCAGCAGCTTGGCAGGGGGAGGCACAGATACGCAGTATTTT
CASSLAGGGTDTQYF
>-|TRBV6-5|TRBJ2-5|-
TGTGCCAGCAGTTACGCAACGGTGCAGTACTTC
CASSYATVQYF
>-|TRBV6-1|TRBJ2-7|few
TGTGCCAGCAGTGGAGACCTACGAGGGCAGTACTTC
CASSGDLRGQYF
>-|TRBV28|TRBJ1-5|-
TGTGCCAGCAGTTTAGACGACAGCCCCTATCAGCCCCAGCATTTT
CASSLDDSPYQPQHF
>-|TRBV28|TRBJ2-7|-
TGTGCCAGCAGTTTAGGCCAGGTATACTCCTACGAGCAGTACTTC
CASSLGQVYSYEQYF
>-|TRBV7-2|TRBJ2-1|-
TGTGCCAGCAGCCGCCATCAGCGGAGCTCCTACAATGAGCAGTTCTTC
CASSRHQRSSYNEQFF
>TRBD2|TRBV9|TRBJ2-7|-
TGTGCCAGCAGCGCCGGCCTGGGAGGGGCCTACGAGCAGTACTTC
CASSAGLGGAYEQYF
>TRBD1|TRBV5-8|TRBJ2-1|-
TGTGCCAGCAGCTTTACGATGGGGACAGGGGGCAGGAATGAGCAGTTCTTC
CASSFTMGTGGRNEQFF
>-|TRBV7-2|TRBJ2-5|-
TGTGCCAGCAATTTGCGAGGGGGACCAGAGACCCAGTACTTC
CASNLRGGPETQYF
>TRBD1|TRBV25-1|TRBJ1-4|-
TGTGCCAGCACCCCCGGGATGGTCGGGACAGGTAACGAAAAACTGTTTTTT
CASTPGMVGTGNEKLFF
>-|TRBV6-6|TRBJ2-4|-
TGTGCCAGCTATGACAGGATAATTCAGTACTTC
CASYDRIIQYF
>TRBD2|TRBV5-5|TRBJ2-7|-
TGTGCCAGCAGCTTGGCCGGGGGACTAGCGGATTACGAGCAGTACTTC
CASSLAGGLADYEQYF
>-|TRBV5-1|TRBJ2-5|-
TGCGCCAGCAGCTTCGGCCAAGAGACCCAGTACTTC
CASSFGQETQYF
>TRBD2|TRBV27|TRBJ2-7|-
TGTGCCAGCAGTTTCCAGGGGACTAGCGGGAGCTACGAGCAGTACTTC
CASSFQGTSGSYEQYF
>TRBD1|TRBV29-1|TRBJ2-7|few
TGCAGCGTAAGGGGGCCCTACGAGCAGTACTTC
CSVRGPYEQYF
>TRBD1|TRBV18|TRBJ1-2|-
TGTGCCAGCTCATTACTAGGGACAGGGGGCGTTGATGGCTACACCTTC
CASSLLGTGGVDGYTF
>TRBD2|TRBV4-1|TRBJ2-7|few
TGCGCCAGCAGCCAGCCAGCTAGCGGCCTCTACGAGCAGTACTTC
CASSQPASGLYEQYF
>-|TRBV28|TRBJ1-2|-
TGTGCCAGCAGTTTAGAGGGGGTACGGGTCTATGGCTACACCTTC
CASSLEGVRVYGYTF
>-|TRBV28|TRBJ1-3|-
TGTGCCAGCAGTTCTCAACGGTTCTCTGGAAACACCATATATTTT
CASSSQRFSGNTIYF
>-|TRBV5-4|TRBJ1-1|few
TGTGCCAGCAGAACGGACATCCAGAACACTGAAGCTTTCTTT
CASRTDIQNTEAFF
>-|TRBV7-2|TRBJ1-2|-
TGTGCCAGCAGCTTTAAAGGTGCGGGGAGCTATGGCTACACCTTC
CASSFKGAGSYGYTF
>TRBD1|TRBV7-2|TRBJ1-6|once
TGTGCCAGCAGCGTTACAGGGGGTGCGGATTCACCCCTCCACTTT
CASSVTGGADSPLHF
>TRBD1|TRBV28|TRBJ2-5|-
TGTGCCAGCAGTTTACCGGGACAGCAAGAGACCCAGTACTTC
CASSLPGQQETQYF
>-|TRBV7-8|TRBJ2-7|-
TGTGCCAGCACCCTGGGGGCTACGTTTTCCTACGAGCAGTACTTC
CASTLGATFSYEQYF
>TRBD1|TRBV5-1|TRBJ2-7|-
TGCGCCAGCAGCTTGAGACAGGGATATTACGAGCAGTACTTC
CASSLRQGYYEQYF
>-|TRBV20-1|TRBJ1-4|-
TGCAGTGCTAGCCGTAATGAAAAACTGTTTTTT
CSASRNEKLFF
>TRBD1|TRBV5-1|TRBJ1-6|-
TGCGCCAGCAGCTTGCAGGGGGAAAATTCACCCCTCCACTTT
CASSLQGENSPLHF
>-|TRBV28|TRBJ1-2|-
TGTGCCAGCAGTCCGTCGGGGGGATTCTATGGCTACACCTTC
CASSPSGGFYGYTF
>-|TRBV10-3|TRBJ2-1|-
TGTGCCACCCTGGACTCCGTCTCCTACAATGAGCAGTTCTTC
CATLDSVSYNEQFF
>TRBD1|TRBV6-1|TRBJ1-6|-
TGTGCCAGCAGTGAGAGGGGGCCTAATTCACCCCTCCACTTT
CASSERGPNSPLHF
>-|TRBV19|TRBJ2-7|-
TGTGCCAGTAGTTCCCACCGAGGCGGGGACTCCTACGAGCAGTACTTC
CASSSHRGGDSYEQYF
>TRBD2|TRBV5-4|TRBJ2-2|-
TGTGCCAGCAGCACACGGACTAGCGTTGACACCGGGGAGCTGTTTTTT
CASSTRTSVDTGELFF
>-|TRBV7-2|TRBJ2-1|-
TGTGCCAGCAGGATTACGGGAGCCCCCTACAATGAGCAGTTCTTC
CASRITGAPYNEQFF
>TRBD2|TRBV27|TRBJ2-1|-
TGTGCCAGCAGTTTGGTCCTAGCGGCATACAATGAGCAGTTCTTC
CASSLVLAAYNEQFF
>TRBD1|TRBV25-1|TRBJ1-1|-
TGTGCCAGCAGTGAATATGGGACAGAGTTGATGGAAGCTTTCTTT
CASSEYGTELMEAFF
>-|TRBV7-8|TRBJ1-3|-
TGTGCCAGCAGCCTTTCAGACAACTCTGGAAACACCATATATTTT
CASSLSDNSGNTIYF
>TRBD1|TRBV7-9|TRBJ2-7|few
TGTGCCAGCAGCCCCAGTGGGACAGGGACGTTCGAGCAGTACTTC
CASSPSGTGTFEQYF
>TRBD2|TRBV11-2|TRBJ2-2|-
TGTGCCAGCAGCTTTTTGGGACTAGCGGCCAACACCGGGGAGCTGTTTTTT
CASSFLGLAANTGELFF
>TRBD2|TRBV2|TRBJ2-3|-
TGTGCCAGCAGAACTAGCGGGAGAATATCAGATACGCAGTATTTT
CASRTSGRISDTQYF
>-|TRBV5-4|TRBJ2-5|-
TGTGCCAGCAGCCCCGAGGGCAGAGAGACCCAGTACTTC
CASSPEGRETQYF
>TRBD2|TRBV7-8|TRBJ2-7|once
TGTGCCAGCAGCCTAGTAACGGGACTACCCTACGAGCAGTACTTC
CASSLVTGLPYEQYF
>TRBD2|TRBV5-6|TRBJ2-7|-
TGTGCCAGCAGGGGGTCTAGCGGGAATTACGAGCAGTACTTC
CASRGSSGNYEQYF
>TRBD1|TRBV28|TRBJ1-3|once
TGTGCCAGCAACCCCCGACAGGGTTTTACGGGCACCATATATTTT
CASNPRQGFTGTIYF
>TRBD2|TRBV7-6|TRBJ2-1|few
TGTGCCAGCAGCTTAGCCGTCTCGGGACTAGCGGGAGAGGGTTACAATGAGCAGTTCTTC
CASSLAVSGLAGEGYNEQFF